The clone carrying this T cell receptor beta chain was detected only a few times. No antigen is known for it. There are 11 residues in the CDR3. Germline-derived CDR1 and CDR2 are MNHEY and SVGEGT. Between the trimmed V and J ends, which lost 2 bases and 2 bases, there was a span of 1 base. This specimen belongs to a study of CD8 T cells in Susac syndrome. Study context: Patients with Susac syndrome were, at the time of blood collection, therapy-naive, maintained on corticosteroids, or maintained on intravenous immunoglobulin alone.

Sequencing of TCR beta was performed on blood CD8+ and CD4+ T cells. Random-hexamer reverse transcription was applied to roughly 0.5 to 1 ug RNA. Across 54 Vbeta and 13 Jbeta, immunoSEQ multiplex PCR amplified TCR beta CDR3. MiXCR, applied by TCRdb to the immunoSEQ multiplex PCR reads, yields one record per CDR3 protein. The table lists about 180,000 distinct CDR3 sequences, 90% to 95% of them singletons. General study findings and limits: In Susac syndrome, the CD4+ T cell repertoires did not show clonal expansion.

The V call is TRBV6-2 or TRBV6-3, the J call TRBJ2-7; D not resolved. Sequences were obtained from CD4+ T cells from PBMCs. The sequence was obtained from a human donor with Susac syndrome. The CDR3 region has the DNA TGTGCCAGCAGTTACGCCTACGAGCAGTACTTC. Translating it yields CASSYAYEQYF.